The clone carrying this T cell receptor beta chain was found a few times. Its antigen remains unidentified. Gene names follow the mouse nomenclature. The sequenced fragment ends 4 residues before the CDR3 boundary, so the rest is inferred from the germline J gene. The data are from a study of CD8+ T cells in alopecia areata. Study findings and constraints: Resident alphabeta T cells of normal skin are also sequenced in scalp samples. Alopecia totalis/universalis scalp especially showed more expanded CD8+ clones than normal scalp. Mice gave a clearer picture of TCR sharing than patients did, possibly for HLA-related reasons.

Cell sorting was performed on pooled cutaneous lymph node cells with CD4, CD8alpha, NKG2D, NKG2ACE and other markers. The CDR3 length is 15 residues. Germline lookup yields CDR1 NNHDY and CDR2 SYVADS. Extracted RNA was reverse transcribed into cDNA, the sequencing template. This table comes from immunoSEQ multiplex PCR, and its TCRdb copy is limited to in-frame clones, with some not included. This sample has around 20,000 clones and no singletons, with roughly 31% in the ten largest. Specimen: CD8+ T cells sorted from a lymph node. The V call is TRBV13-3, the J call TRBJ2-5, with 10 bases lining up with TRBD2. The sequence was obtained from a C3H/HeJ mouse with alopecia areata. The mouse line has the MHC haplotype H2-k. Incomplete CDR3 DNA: TGTGCCAGCAGTGATTCTGGGGGGGCGCGAGAC. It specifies CASSDSGGARD. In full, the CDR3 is CASSDSGGARDTQYF.